These 12 T cell receptor beta chains share one sample of origin, sequenced in a study of shared T cell receptors in the human thymus. Sequencing used immunoSEQ multiplex PCR; TCRdb keeps in-frame clones, though not all of them. The sample comprises about 380,000 clones, more than 85% of which are singletons, and about 0.02% rests with the top ten. The source material was thymocytes. These receptors were obtained from a human donor.

The gene calls are TRBV6-4 and TRBJ1-1; D gene uncertain. V lost 2 bases and J lost 0, with 10 bases in between. CDR3 length: 15 amino acids. The V gene's germline CDR1 is MRHNA and CDR2 SNTAGT. CDR3 nucleotides: TGTGCCAGCAGTGACCATGTCGGGATGAACACTGAAGCTTTCTTT. Translated, it gives CASSDHVGMNTEAFF.

The rearrangement uses TRBV30 and TRBJ1-2, with D unresolved. This CDR3 contains 13 residues. The germline V gene encodes CDR1 GTSNPN and CDR2 SVGIG (reference sequence). The V and J ends lost 3 bases and 3 bases respectively, with 11 bases between them. In nucleotides, the CDR3 is TGTGCCTGGAGAACAGACATGCACTATGGCTACACCTTC. It specifies CAWRTDMHYGYTF.

This rearrangement joins TRBV12-5 to TRBJ1-2; 9 bases map to TRBD1. There are 16 residues in the CDR3. Germline CDR1 LGHNT, CDR2 FRNRAP. The V segment lost 5 bases and the J segment 0 bases; nucleotides outside the gene matches: 7. The CDR3 sequence is CASGIRTGEANYGYTF. CDR3 coding DNA: TGTGCTAGTGGTATTCGGACAGGGGAAGCTAACTATGGCTACACCTTC.

This clone came up once. The chain combines TRBV7-2 with TRBJ1-3; D is unclear. This CDR3 has 19 amino acids. The germline V and J ends were trimmed by 2 bases and 4 bases, with 24 bases remaining between them. Germline CDR1 is SGHTA and CDR2 is FQGNSA. CDR3 in DNA: TGTGCCAGCAGCTTAAAGGGAGACCTCCTAAAAGGTGGGGGAAACACCATATATTTT. Its protein product is CASSLKGDLLKGGGNTIYF.

The CDR3, as DNA: TGTGCCAGCAGCGAGCAGACAGGGAGTTTTGGAAACACCATATATTTT. It codes for CASSEQTGSFGNTIYF. The chain joins TRBV9 to TRBJ1-3; TRBD1 agrees at 7 bases. The CDR3 runs to 16 residues. From germline, CDR1 is SGDLS and CDR2 YYNGEE. V dropped 3 bases and J dropped 3; count of bases not matched to a gene: 9.

The J gene is TRBJ2-6, the V gene TRBV11-2; the D gene could be TRBD1 or TRBD2 (5 bases each). Between the trimmed V and J ends, which lost 4 bases and 9 bases, there was a span of 10 bases. Germline V gene data show CDR1 as SGHAT and CDR2 as FQNNGV. The CDR3 sequence is 13 residues long. In nucleotides, the CDR3 is TGTGCCAGCAGCTACGGGACGTTCAACGTCCTGACTTTC. It codes for CASSYGTFNVLTF.

The rearrangement uses TRBV4-2 and TRBJ1-3, with a weak D call TRBD1 (5 bases). Germline CDR1 and CDR2: LGHNA and YNFKEQ. V lost 4 bases and J 4 bases, leaving 35 bases between the germline ends. The CDR3 is made up of 22 amino acids. CDR3: CASSLPAGTEDLGIMAGNTIYF. The CDR3 DNA is TGTGCCAGCAGCCTTCCAGCCGGGACGGAGGACCTAGGGATCATGGCGGGAAACACCATATATTTT.

In DNA, the CDR3 is TGTGCCATCCTTCAGTCATGGACAGATACGCAGTATTTT. It encodes CAILQSWTDTQYF. The rearrangement uses TRBV10-3 and TRBJ2-3; D call uncertain. This CDR3 region has 13 residues. Germline V gives CDR1 ENHRY, CDR2 SYGVKD. Deletions cut 8 bases from V and 3 bases from J, with 12 bases between.

This sequence joins TRBV5-1 and TRBJ2-7; D is unclear. The CDR3 covers 12 residues. Trimming removed 0 bases from V and 3 bases from J, with 4 bases in between. In germline, CDR1 is SGHRS, CDR2 YFSETQ. The CDR3 nucleotides read TGCGCCAGCAGCTTGGACAACTACGAGCAGTACTTC. Translation: CASSLDNYEQYF.

The gene calls are TRBV2 and TRBJ2-7; tentative D call: TRBD1 (6 bases). The CDR3 loop spans 18 amino acids. CDR1 SNHLY and CDR2 FYNNEI come from the germline V gene. With 5 bases removed from V and 0 bases from J, the gap between germline ends came to 23 bases. CDR3 DNA sequence: TGTGCCAGCAGTTCGGGCAGGGGACCGGACCCCTACTCCTACGAGCAGTACTTC. Its translation: CASSSGRGPDPYSYEQYF.

This chain uses TRBV28 with TRBJ2-7; TRBD2 aligns across 9 bases. The germline gives CDR1 MDHEN, CDR2 SYDVKM. The CDR3 sequence is 15 residues long. The J segment lost 6 bases and the V segment lost 8 bases, leaving 14 bases of the junction unmatched. The CDR3 here is CASYNSLAGPSEQYF. The CDR3 nucleotides are TGTGCCAGCTATAATTCACTAGCGGGTCCTTCCGAGCAGTACTTC.

The chain has TRBV5-1 and TRBJ1-2, with 10 nucleotides matching TRBD1. The germline V gene encodes CDR1 SGHRS and CDR2 YFSETQ. This CDR3 contains 15 residues. J gave up 2 bases and V 4 bases, and 5 bases lay outside the gene matches. Written as DNA, the CDR3 is TGCGCCAGCAGCCAGGGGACAGGGGAGAACTATGGCTACACCTTC. Its translation: CASSQGTGENYGYTF.